This T cell receptor (beta chain) was identified during a study of read filtering for tumor transcriptome and immune sequencing. As for the study in general: By R-ISS, stages I, II and III held approximately 8, 16 and 7 patients. Per sample, TCR-region reads ranged about 4 to 11 million by IR-seq, roughly 80 to 1,300 by RNA-seq.

Germline CDR1 reads SQVTM; CDR2 reads ANQGSEA. The CDR3 contains 16 residues. Germline trimming cut 1 base from V and 5 bases from J; bases unmatched to any gene: 5. Molecular barcoded adaptors covering alpha/delta and beta/gamma chains were used on approximately 440 ng RNA. TCRdb passed the reads through MiXCR, listing each CDR3 protein once. Of tens of thousands of distinct CDR3 sequences listed, approximately 15% are singletons. Overall study findings and caveats: Dropping single-read clonotypes raised IR-seq and RNA-seq shared-clonotype correlation.

This clonotype appeared many times. The antigen remains unidentified. This TCR was sampled from a donor at least 40 years old with multiple myeloma. The gene calls are TRBV29-1 and TRBJ2-1; TRBD2 agrees at 13 bases. The material sequenced was a population of CD138-negative cells sorted from bone marrow. CDR3 DNA: TGCAGCGTTGAAGGGGGACTAGCGGGATCGGACAATGAGCAGTTCTTC. Translation gives CSVEGGLAGSDNEQFF.